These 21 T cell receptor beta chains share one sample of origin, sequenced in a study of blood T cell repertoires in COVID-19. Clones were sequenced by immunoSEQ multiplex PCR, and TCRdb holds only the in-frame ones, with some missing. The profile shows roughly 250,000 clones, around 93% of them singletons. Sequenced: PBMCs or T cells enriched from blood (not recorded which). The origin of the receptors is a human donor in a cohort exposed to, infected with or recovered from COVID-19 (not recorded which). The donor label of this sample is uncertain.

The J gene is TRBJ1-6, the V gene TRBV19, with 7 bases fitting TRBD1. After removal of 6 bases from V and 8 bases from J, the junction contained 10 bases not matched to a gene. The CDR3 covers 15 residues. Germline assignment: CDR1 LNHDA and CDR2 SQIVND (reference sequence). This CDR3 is CASRSWSTGDSPLHF. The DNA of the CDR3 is TGTGCCAGTAGATCTTGGTCCACAGGGGATTCACCCCTCCACTTT. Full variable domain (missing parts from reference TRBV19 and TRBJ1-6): DGGITQSPKYLFRKEGQNVTLSCEQNLNHDAMYWYRQDPGQGLRLIYYSQIVNDFQKGDIAEGYSVSREKKESFPLTVTSAQKNPTAFYLCASRSWSTGDSPLHFGNGTRLTVT.

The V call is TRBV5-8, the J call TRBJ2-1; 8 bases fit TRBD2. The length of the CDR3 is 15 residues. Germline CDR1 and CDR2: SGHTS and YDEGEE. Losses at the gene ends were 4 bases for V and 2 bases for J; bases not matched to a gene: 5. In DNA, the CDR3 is TGTGCCAGCAGCCTGGGGCGGGGGGCCTACAATGAGCAGTTCTTC. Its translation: CASSLGRGAYNEQFF.

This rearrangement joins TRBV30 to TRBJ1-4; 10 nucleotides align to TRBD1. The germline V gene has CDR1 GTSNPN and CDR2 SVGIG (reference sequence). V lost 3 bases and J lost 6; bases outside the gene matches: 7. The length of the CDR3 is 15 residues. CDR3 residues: CAWRDTGTGDEKLFF. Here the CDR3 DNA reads TGTGCCTGGAGGGACACCGGGACAGGGGATGAAAAACTGTTTTTT. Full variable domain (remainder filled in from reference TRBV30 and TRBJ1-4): SQTIHQWPATLVQPVGSPLSLECTVEGTSNPNLYWYRQAAGRGLQLLFYSVGIGQISSEVPQNLSASRPQDRQFILSSKKLLLSDSGFYLCAWRDTGTGDEKLFFGSGTQLSVL.

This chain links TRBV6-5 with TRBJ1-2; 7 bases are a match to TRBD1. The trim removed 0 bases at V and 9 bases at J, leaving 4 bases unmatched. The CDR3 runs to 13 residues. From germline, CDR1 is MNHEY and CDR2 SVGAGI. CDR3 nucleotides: TGTGCCAGCAGTTACTCTGACAGGGTCAGCTACACCTTC. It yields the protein CASSYSDRVSYTF.

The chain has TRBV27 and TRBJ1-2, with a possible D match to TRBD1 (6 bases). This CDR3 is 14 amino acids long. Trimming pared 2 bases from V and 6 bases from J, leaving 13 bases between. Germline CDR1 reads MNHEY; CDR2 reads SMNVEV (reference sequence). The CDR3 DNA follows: TGTGCCAGCAGTTTACAGGGGACGGCGCATGGCTACACCTTC. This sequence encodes CASSLQGTAHGYTF.

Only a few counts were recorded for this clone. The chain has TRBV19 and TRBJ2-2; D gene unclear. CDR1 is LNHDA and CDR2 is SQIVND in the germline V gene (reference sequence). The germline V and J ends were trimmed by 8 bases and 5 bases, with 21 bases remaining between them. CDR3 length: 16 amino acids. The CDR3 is CASFLLFIMLTGELFF. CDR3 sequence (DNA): TGTGCCAGTTTCCTATTGTTCATCATGCTAACCGGGGAGCTGTTTTTT.

CDR3 amino acids: CASSPGGGDTGNTIYF. The CDR3 DNA sequence: TGTGCCAGCAGCCCGGGAGGCGGGGACACTGGAAACACCATATATTTT. The chain uses TRBV7-9 and TRBJ1-3; D perhaps matches TRBD1 (6 bases). The length of the CDR3 is 16 residues. CDR1 SEHNR and CDR2 FQNEAQ come from the germline V gene (reference sequence). The V end was cut by 5 bases, the J end by 2 bases, with 16 bases between.

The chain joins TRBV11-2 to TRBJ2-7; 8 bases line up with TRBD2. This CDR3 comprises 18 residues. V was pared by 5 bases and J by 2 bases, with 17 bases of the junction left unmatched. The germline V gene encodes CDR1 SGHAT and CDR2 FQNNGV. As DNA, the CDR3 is TGTGCCAGCAGCGCAGGGTGGACTAGCTCCCAGTTTGCCTACGAGCAGTACTTC. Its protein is CASSAGWTSSQFAYEQYF.

The DNA of the CDR3 is TGCGCCAGCTCCTGGGGGCGGGGGGGTCGAGAGGAGACCCAGTACTTC. Amino acid sequence: CASSWGRGGREETQYF. The chain recombines TRBV5-1 with TRBJ2-5, with 9 bases fitting TRBD2. CDR1 is SGHRS and CDR2 is YFSETQ in the germline V gene. V shed 7 bases, J shed 5 bases, and the junction held 15 bases outside the gene matches. The CDR3 sequence is 16 residues long.

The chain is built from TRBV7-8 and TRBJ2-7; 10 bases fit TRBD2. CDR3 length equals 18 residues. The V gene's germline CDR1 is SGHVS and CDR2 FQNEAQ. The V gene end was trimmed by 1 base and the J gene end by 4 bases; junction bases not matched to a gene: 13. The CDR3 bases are TGTGCCAGCAGCTTAGAGATGGGCACTAGCGGGGCTACATACGAGCAGTACTTC. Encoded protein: CASSLEMGTSGATYEQYF.

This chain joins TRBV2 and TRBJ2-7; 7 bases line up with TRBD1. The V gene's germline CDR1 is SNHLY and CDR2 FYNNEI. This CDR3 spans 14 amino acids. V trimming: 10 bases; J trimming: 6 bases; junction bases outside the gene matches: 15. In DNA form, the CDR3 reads TGTGCCACCCAGGGGGTATCTCGTTCTAGCGAGCAGTACTTC. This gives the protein CATQGVSRSSEQYF. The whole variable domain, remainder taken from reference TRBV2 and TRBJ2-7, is EPEVTQTPSHQVTQMGQEVILRCVPISNHLYFYWYRQILGQKVEFLVSFYNNEISEKSEIFDDQFSVERPDGSNFTLKIRSTKLEDSAMYFCATQGVSRSSEQYFGPGTRLTVT.

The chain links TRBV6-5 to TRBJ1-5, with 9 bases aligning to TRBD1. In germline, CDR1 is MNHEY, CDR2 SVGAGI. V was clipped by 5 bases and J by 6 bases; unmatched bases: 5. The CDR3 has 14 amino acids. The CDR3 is CASSTGQGRQPQHF. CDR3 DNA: TGTGCCAGCAGTACGGGACAGGGACGTCAGCCCCAGCATTTT.

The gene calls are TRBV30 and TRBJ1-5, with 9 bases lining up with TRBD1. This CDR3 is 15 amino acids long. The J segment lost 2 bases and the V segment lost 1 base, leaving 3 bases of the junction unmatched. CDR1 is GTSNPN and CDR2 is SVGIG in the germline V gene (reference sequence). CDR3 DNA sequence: TGTGCCTGGAGTGATGGGACAGGGCGCAATCAGCCCCAGCATTTT. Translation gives CAWSDGTGRNQPQHF.

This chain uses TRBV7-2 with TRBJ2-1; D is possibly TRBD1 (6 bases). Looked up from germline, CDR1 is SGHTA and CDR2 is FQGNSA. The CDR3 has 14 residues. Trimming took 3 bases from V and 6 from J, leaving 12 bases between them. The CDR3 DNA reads TGTGCCAGCAGCTTCACCGCCAGGGGCAATGAGCAGTTCTTC. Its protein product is CASSFTARGNEQFF.

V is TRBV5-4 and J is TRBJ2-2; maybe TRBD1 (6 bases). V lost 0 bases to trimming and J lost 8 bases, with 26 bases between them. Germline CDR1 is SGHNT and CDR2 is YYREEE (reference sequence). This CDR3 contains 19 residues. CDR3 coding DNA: TGTGCCAGCAGCTTGGCGGGACCCGAAGAGGGGGACCCCGGAGGGGAGCTGTTTTTT. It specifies CASSLAGPEEGDPGGELFF.

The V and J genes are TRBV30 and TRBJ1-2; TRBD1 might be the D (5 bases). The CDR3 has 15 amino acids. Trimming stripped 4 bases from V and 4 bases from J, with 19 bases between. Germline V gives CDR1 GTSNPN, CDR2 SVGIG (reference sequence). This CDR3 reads CAWTFFGGSGYGYTF. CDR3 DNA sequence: TGTGCCTGGACTTTTTTTGGGGGGTCCGGCTATGGCTACACCTTC.

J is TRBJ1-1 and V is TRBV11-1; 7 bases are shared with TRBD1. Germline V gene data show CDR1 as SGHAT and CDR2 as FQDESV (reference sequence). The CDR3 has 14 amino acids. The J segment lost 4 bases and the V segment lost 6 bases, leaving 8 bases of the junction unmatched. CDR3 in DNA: TGTGCCAGCAGTTCGACAGGGTTGGGCACTGAAGCTTTCTTT. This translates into CASSSTGLGTEAFF.

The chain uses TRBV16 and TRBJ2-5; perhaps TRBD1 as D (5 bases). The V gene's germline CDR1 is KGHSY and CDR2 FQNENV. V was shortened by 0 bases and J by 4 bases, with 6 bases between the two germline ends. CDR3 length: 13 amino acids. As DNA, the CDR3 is TGTGCCAGCAGCCAATCCCAGGGAGAGACCCAGTACTTC. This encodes CASSQSQGETQYF.

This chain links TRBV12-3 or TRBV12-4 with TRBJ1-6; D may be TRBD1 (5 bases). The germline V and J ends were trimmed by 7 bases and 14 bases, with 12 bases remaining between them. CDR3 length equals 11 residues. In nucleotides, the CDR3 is TGTGCCAGCACCATATCGGGGGCCCTCCACTTT. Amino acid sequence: CASTISGALHF.

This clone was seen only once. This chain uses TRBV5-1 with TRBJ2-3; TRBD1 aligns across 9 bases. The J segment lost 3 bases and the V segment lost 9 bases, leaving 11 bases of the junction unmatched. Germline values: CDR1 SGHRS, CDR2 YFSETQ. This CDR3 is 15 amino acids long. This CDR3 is CATQKAGQGTDTQYF. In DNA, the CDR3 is TGCGCCACCCAAAAGGCGGGACAGGGAACAGATACGCAGTATTTT.

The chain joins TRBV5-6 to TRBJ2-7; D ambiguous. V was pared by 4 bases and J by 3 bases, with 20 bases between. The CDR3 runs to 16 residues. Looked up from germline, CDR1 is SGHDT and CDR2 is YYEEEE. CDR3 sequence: CASSLYRPSPYYEQYF. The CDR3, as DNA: TGTGCCAGCAGCCTATACCGCCCGAGCCCTTACTACGAGCAGTACTTC.